One and the same sample provided the 9 T cell receptor beta chains below, sequenced in a study of T-cell reconstitution after alpha-beta-depleted transplantation in children. Library preparation (for TCRbeta) was performed with unique molecular identifiers. TCRdb recomputed calls from the PCR reads with MiXCR, one row per CDR3 protein. The data contain 75,000 to 90,000 distinct CDR3 sequences, roughly 15% of them singletons. This material consisted of PBMCs, mostly from graft donor cells, taken 180 days after TCRalphabeta/CD19-depleted stem cell transplant. These receptors were taken from a male patient under 10 years old who had a stem cell transplant for acute lymphoblastic leukemia, so the T cells may come from the graft donor.

The chain carries TRBV6-1 and TRBJ2-7; 8 bases map to TRBD2. V was pared by 8 bases and J by 6 bases, with 9 bases of the junction left unmatched. Germline CDR1 MNHNS, CDR2 SASEGT. This CDR3 has 13 residues. In DNA, the CDR3 is TGTGCCAGCTCCCGGGGGGGCCCGAGCGAGCAGTACTTC. Translation: CASSRGGPSEQYF.

V is TRBV7-9 and J is TRBJ2-3; 8 positions agree with TRBD1. V gave up 5 bases and J gave up 0 bases; unmatched junction bases: 4. This CDR3 is built from 15 residues. Germline-derived CDR1 and CDR2 are SEHNR and FQNEAQ (reference sequence). Written as DNA, the CDR3 is TGTGCCAGCAGCACGACAGGGGCTAGCACAGATACGCAGTATTTT. The encoded protein is CASSTTGASTDTQYF.

The chain carries TRBV11-2 and TRBJ1-4; maybe TRBD1 (5 bases). The CDR3 covers 18 residues. Trimming removed 2 bases at V and 5 bases at J, with 21 bases between. The germline gives CDR1 SGHAT, CDR2 FQNNGV. Here the CDR3 reads CASSLRQLKYFPNEKLFF. CDR3 DNA sequence: TGTGCCAGCAGCTTAAGACAGCTAAAATACTTCCCAAATGAAAAACTGTTTTTT. The variable domain in full, with the rest retrieved from reference TRBV11-2 and TRBJ1-4, is EAGVAQSPRYKIIEKRQSVAFWCNPISGHATLYWYQQILGQGPKLLIQFQNNGVVDDSQLPKDRFSAERLKGVDSTLKIQPAKLEDSAVYLCASSLRQLKYFPNEKLFFGSGTQLSVL.

The rearrangement uses TRBV14 and TRBJ2-4, with TRBD1 matching over 8 bases. The CDR3 length is 16 residues. Losses at the gene ends were 1 base for V and 9 bases for J; bases not matched to a gene: 11. CDR1 is SGHDN and CDR2 is FVKESK in the germline V gene. CDR3 in DNA: TGTGCCAGCAGCCAAGCTGGCAGGGGGCTCCTCGGCATTCAGTACTTC. It specifies CASSQAGRGLLGIQYF.

This clonotype was recorded at least ten times. The chain has TRBV5-1 and TRBJ1-1, with a tentative D call TRBD1 (6 bases). Trimming removed 7 bases at V and 4 bases at J, with 20 bases between. Germline V gene data show CDR1 as SGHRS and CDR2 as YFSETQ. The CDR3 runs 15 residues. DNA for the CDR3: TGCGCCAGCCGAAGTGGGGGCGCAAGGGTCACTGAAGCTTTCTTT. This sequence encodes CASRSGGARVTEAFF.

A few counts support this clonotype. This chain connects TRBV5-1 to TRBJ2-1; D is uncertain. This CDR3 is built from 12 residues. V lost 1 base to trimming and J lost 7 bases, with 6 bases between them. Germline CDR1 and CDR2: SGHRS and YFSETQ. CDR3 amino acids: CASSLNGNEQFF. In DNA form, the CDR3 reads TGCGCCAGCAGCTTGAACGGGAATGAGCAGTTCTTC.

This sequence joins TRBV6-8 and TRBJ1-1; D gene unclear. The germline V gene has CDR1 MNHGY and CDR2 SAAAGT. V was trimmed by 7 bases and J by 1 base, leaving 7 bases between them. This CDR3 has 12 residues. The CDR3 DNA reads TGTGCCAGCACTTCCCCGAACACTGAAGCTTTCTTT. Protein product: CASTSPNTEAFF.

This clonotype showed up just a few times. This rearrangement joins TRBV5-1 to TRBJ2-7; D tentatively fits TRBD1 or TRBD2 (5 bases each). Per the germline V gene, CDR1 is SGHRS and CDR2 is YFSETQ. CDR3 length: 15 residues. The V end was cut by 6 bases, the J end by 2 bases, with 18 bases between. The CDR3 nucleotides read TGCGCCAGCACCCTGGGAGTAGGACATACCTACGAGCAGTACTTC. Translating gives CASTLGVGHTYEQYF.

This chain uses TRBV9 with TRBJ2-1; 12 nucleotides match TRBD2. This CDR3 is 16 amino acids long. The V and J ends lost 5 bases and 0 bases, in that order; junction bases with no gene match: 3. The germline CDR1 and CDR2 sequences are SGDLS and YYNGEE. The CDR3: CASSSSGGGSYNEQFF. CDR3 nucleotides: TGTGCCAGCAGTTCTAGCGGGGGGGGCTCCTACAATGAGCAGTTCTTC.